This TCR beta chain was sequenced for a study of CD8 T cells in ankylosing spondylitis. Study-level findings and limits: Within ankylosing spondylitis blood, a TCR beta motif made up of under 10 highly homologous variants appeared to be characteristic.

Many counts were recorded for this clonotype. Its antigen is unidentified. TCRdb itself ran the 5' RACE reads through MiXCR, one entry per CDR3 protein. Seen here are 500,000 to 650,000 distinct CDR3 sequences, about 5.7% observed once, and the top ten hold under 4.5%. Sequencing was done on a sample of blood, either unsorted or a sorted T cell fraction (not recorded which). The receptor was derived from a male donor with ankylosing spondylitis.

In nucleotides, the CDR3 is TGTGCCAGCAGTCCATACTTCGGGACAGCGGAGGGCACAGATACGCAGTATTTT. Protein product: CASSPYFGTAEGTDTQYF. The chain links TRBV27 to TRBJ2-3; 7 bases are a match to TRBD1. V shed 5 bases, J shed 1 base, and the junction held 15 bases outside the gene matches. Looked up from germline, CDR1 is MNHEY and CDR2 is SMNVEV (reference sequence). CDR3 length: 18 amino acids.